This TCR beta chain was obtained from a study of radiotherapy plus CTLA-4 blockade in lung cancer. Across the study: Overall, 18% of patients showed an objective response, while roughly 28% attained disease control. Study-wide points: Blood-borne expansion of tumor-derived TCR clones followed radiotherapy plus ipilimumab. It was early blood T cell clone dynamics, with interferon-beta, that reportedly best predicted response.

The data were produced by immunoSEQ multiplex PCR, yet TCRdb's version contains in-frame clones alone and is incomplete. This sample carries some 46,000 clones, roughly 80% of them seen once, and the ten largest clones take approximately 3.5%. Trimming removed 3 bases at V and 11 bases at J, with 13 bases between. Germline loops: CDR1 SNHLY, CDR2 FYNNEI. The CDR3 has 13 amino acids. This clone has more than one count but fewer than ten. Its antigen is currently unknown. People whose metastatic non-small-cell lung cancer was chemo-refractory got focal radiation along with CTLA-4 blockade by ipilimumab.

Sequenced here: peripheral blood, sampled from a patient treated with radiotherapy plus ipilimumab. The sequence was obtained from a human donor with non-small cell lung cancer who had stable disease on radiotherapy plus ipilimumab. The chain couples TRBV2 to TRBJ1-4, with D possibly matching TRBD1 (5 bases). In DNA, the CDR3 is TGTGCCAGCAGTGAGTCCAGGGCAGTCAAACTGTTTTTT. Translating gives CASSESRAVKLFF.